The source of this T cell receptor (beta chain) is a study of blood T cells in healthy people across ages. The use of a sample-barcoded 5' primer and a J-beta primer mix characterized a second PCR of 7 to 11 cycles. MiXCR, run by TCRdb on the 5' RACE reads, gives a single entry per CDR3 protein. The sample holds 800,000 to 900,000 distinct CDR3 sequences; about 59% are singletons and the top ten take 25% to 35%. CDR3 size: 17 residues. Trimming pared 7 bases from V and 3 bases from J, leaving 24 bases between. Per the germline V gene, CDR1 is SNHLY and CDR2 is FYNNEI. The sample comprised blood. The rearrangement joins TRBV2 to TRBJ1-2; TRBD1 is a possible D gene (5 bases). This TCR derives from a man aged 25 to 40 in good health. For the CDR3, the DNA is TGTGCCAGCACGGTGTGGGCAGGGACCACCTTGGACTATGGCTACACCTTC. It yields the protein CASTVWAGTTLDYGYTF.